This T cell receptor (beta chain) was obtained from a study of Ad26.COV2.S vaccination and SARS-CoV-2 variants. Study results and limitations: Post-vaccination breadth of spike-specific CD8+ and CD4+ T cell responses was reportedly substantial. For non-spike TCRs, breadth in vaccine recipients resembled that in placebo recipients. Vaccinees displayed broader spike-specific TCR repertoires than placebo recipients.

This clone was detected only once. Its cognate antigen is unknown. Assay: immunoSEQ multiplex PCR; the TCRdb copy retains only in-frame clones and omits some. Of over 110,000 clones listed, 86% are singletons. Germline V gene sequence: CDR1 LNHDA, CDR2 SQIVND (reference sequence). V lost 3 bases and J lost 5, with 7 bases in between. The CDR3 runs to 12 residues. V gene TRBV19 combines with J gene TRBJ2-5, with D possibly TRBD2 on 5 matching bases. The TCR comes from a human donor who had recovered from COVID-19. The specimen comprised peripheral blood, sampled after recovery from COVID-19. As DNA, the CDR3 is TGTGCCAGTAGTATGGGCGGGGAGACCCAGTACTTC. It yields the protein CASSMGGETQYF.